This T cell receptor beta chain came from a study of early T cells in non-severe SARS-CoV-2 infection. In this sample, this clonotype turned up a few times. Its specificity is unknown. The study, taken as a whole, reports: CD4 and private specificities were missed by VDJdb matching, which favored anti-spike CD8 responses.

As part of library construction, unique molecular identifiers were attached to individual cDNA molecules. One entry per CDR3 protein results from TCRdb running MiXCR on the 5' RACE reads. The sample lists approximately 100,000 distinct CDR3 sequences; 14% were seen once. Trimming stripped 6 bases from V and 0 bases from J, with 8 bases between. Germline values: CDR1 ENHRY, CDR2 SYGVKD. This CDR3 comprises 13 residues. This TCR came from an adult who was a healthcare worker with PCR-confirmed SARS-CoV-2 infection or an uninfected control (not recorded which). The J gene is TRBJ1-1, the V gene TRBV10-3; D gene ambiguous. Sequenced material: whole blood. The CDR3, as DNA: TGTGCCATCAGCTTGGATGTGAACACTGAAGCTTTCTTT. This translates into CAISLDVNTEAFF.